Listed below are T cell receptor beta chains from one sample, sequenced in a study of preoperative IRX-2 immunotherapy in early breast cancer. The method was immunoSEQ multiplex PCR; TCRdb's version includes in-frame clones alone and lacks a portion of them. The profile covers more than 20,000 clones, with nearly 80% appearing a single time and roughly 2.2% taken by the ten largest. This material consisted of lymph node tissue, taken before IRX-2 immunotherapy. The source is a human donor with breast cancer. The CDR3 runs from the conserved cysteine through the conserved F or W. A D gene is named only where the DNA matches it firmly. A clone size is listed for some rows: how often the clone was seen (once, few, many), or a class if it is expanded.

V	size	J	D	DNA	CDR3
TRBV15	.	TRBJ2-7	.	TGTGCCACCAGCCCCGTCAGGGGTCACTACGAGCAGTACTTC	CATSPVRGHYEQYF
TRBV29-1	.	TRBJ2-7	.	TGCAGCGTTGAAACAGATTCGAGCGACGAGCAGTACTTC	CSVETDSSDEQYF
TRBV5-1	.	TRBJ2-3	TRBD1	TGCGCCAGCAGCTGGGGACAGGGGCGCACAGATACGCAGTATTTT	CASSWGQGRTDTQYF
TRBV19	.	TRBJ1-2	TRBD1	TGTGCCAGTCGAAGACCGGGACAGGTGGCGGGCTACACCTTC	CASRRPGQVAGYTF
TRBV11-1	.	TRBJ2-3	TRBD2	TGTGCCAGCAGCATCGGACTAGTGGGCACAGATACGCAGTATTTT	CASSIGLVGTDTQYF
TRBV7-5	.	TRBJ2-3	.	TGTGCCAGCAGCTTAGTGCCCCCAGCTAGCGCAGATACGCAGTATTTT	CASSLVPPASADTQYF
TRBV5-1	.	TRBJ1-4	.	TGCGCCAGCAGCCAAATAGGCGGGGCAGCTAATGAAAAACTGTTTTTT	CASSQIGGAANEKLFF
TRBV14	.	TRBJ2-7	.	TGTGCCAGCAGCCCTAGGGTCTGGGGCGAGCAGTACTTC	CASSPRVWGEQYF
TRBV28	once	TRBJ2-7	TRBD1	TGTGCCAGCAGTTCTTGGGGGACAGGGAGTTACGAGCAGTACTTC	CASSSWGTGSYEQYF
TRBV28	.	TRBJ1-6	.	TGTGCCAGCAGTCCGCGTTATAATTCACCCCTCCACTTT	CASSPRYNSPLHF
TRBV7-7	.	TRBJ2-7	TRBD1	TGTGCCAGCAGCTTAGTTGTCGGGACAGAGACCTACGAGCAGTACTTC	CASSLVVGTETYEQYF
TRBV6-8	.	TRBJ1-1	.	TGTGCCATCAGCTACACAGGAGGAGAGACTGAAGCTTTCTTT	CAISYTGGETEAFF
TRBV6-8	.	TRBJ2-7	.	TGTGCCAGCAGAACTCCTAGCGACGAGCAGTACTTC	CASRTPSDEQYF
TRBV29-1	.	TRBJ1-4	.	TGCAGCGCCACAGGGACGACTAATGAAAAACTGTTTTTT	CSATGTTNEKLFF
TRBV28	.	TRBJ2-7	TRBD1	TGTGCCAGCAGACCCGGTCGGGACAGGGGGCGATGGGGGGAGCAGTACTTC	CASRPGRDRGRWGEQYF